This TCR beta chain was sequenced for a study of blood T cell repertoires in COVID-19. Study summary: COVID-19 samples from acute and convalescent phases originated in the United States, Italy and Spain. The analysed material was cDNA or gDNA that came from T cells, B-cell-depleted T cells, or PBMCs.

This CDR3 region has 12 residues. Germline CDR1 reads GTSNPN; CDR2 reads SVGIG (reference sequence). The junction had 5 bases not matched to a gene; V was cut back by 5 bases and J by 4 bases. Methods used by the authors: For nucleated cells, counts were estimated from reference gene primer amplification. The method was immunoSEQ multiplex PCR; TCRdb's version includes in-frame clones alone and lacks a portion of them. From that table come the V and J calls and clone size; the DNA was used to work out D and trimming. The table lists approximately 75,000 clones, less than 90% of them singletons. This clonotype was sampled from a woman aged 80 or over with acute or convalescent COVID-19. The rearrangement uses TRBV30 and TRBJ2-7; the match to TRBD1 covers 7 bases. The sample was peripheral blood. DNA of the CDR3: TGTGCCTGGGCCCAGGGGGTTTACGAGCAGTACTTC. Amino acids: CAWAQGVYEQYF.